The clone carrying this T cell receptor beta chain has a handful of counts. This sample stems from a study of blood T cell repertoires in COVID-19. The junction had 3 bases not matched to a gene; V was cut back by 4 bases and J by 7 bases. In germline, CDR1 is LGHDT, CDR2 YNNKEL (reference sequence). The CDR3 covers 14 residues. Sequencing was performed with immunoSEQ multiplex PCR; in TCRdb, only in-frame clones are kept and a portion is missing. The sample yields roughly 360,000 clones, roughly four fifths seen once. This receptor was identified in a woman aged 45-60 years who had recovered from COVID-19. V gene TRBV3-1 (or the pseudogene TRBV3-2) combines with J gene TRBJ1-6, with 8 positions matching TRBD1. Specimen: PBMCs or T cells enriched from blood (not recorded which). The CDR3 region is CASSRDRHNSPLHF. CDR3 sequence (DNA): TGTGCCAGCAGCCGGGACAGGCACAATTCACCCCTCCACTTT.